The rows below give T cell receptor beta chains drawn from one sample of a study of breast tumors, draining lymph nodes, adjacent tissues. TCRdb analysed the multiplex PCR reads with MiXCR anew, one entry per CDR3 protein. The sample consists of tens of thousands of distinct CDR3 sequences, about two thirds of them appearing once. Sequencing was done on a sample of tumor-adjacent breast tissue. The receptors stem from a female donor with breast cancer. Some clones in this sample may be carry-over from other donors' samples. CDR3s include the opening cysteine and the closing phenylalanine or tryptophan. The D gene is left open where the match is weak. Part of the rows lack a size; the others show once, few, many or a class for expanded clones.

CDR3: CASSEGTTRYQETQYF; DNA: TGTGCCAGCAGCGAGGGGACAACCAGGTACCAAGAGACCCAGTACTTC; J: TRBJ2-5; V: TRBV7-2; D: -; size: -
CDR3: CATSDLAGNENSF; DNA: TGTGCCACCAGTGATTTGGCGGGGAACGAGAACAGCTTC; J: TRBJ2-7; V: TRBV24-1; D: -; size: -
CDR3: CASRRGGGGQETQYF; DNA: TGTGCCAGCAGGCGAGGCGGCGGGGGTCAAGAGACCCAGTACTTC; J: TRBJ2-5; V: TRBV7-8; D: TRBD2; size: -
CDR3: CASSRQGARGNTIYF; DNA: TGTGCCAGCAGCCGTCAGGGGGCGCGAGGAAACACCATATATTTT; J: TRBJ1-3; V: TRBV12-3/TRBV12-4; D: TRBD1; size: medium-sized
CDR3: CSVDMGLAGGPRINEQFF; DNA: TGCAGCGTTGATATGGGACTAGCGGGAGGGCCGAGGATCAATGAGCAGTTCTTC; J: TRBJ2-1; V: TRBV29-1; D: TRBD2; size: many
CDR3: CASSLDYGSYGYTF; DNA: TGTGCCAGCAGCTTAGATTACGGTAGCTATGGCTACACCTTC; J: TRBJ1-2; V: TRBV7-9; D: -; size: -
CDR3: CASTGLESTDTQYF; DNA: TGTGCCAGCACCGGACTAGAGAGCACAGATACGCAGTATTTT; J: TRBJ2-3; V: TRBV6-1; D: TRBD2; size: many
CDR3: CASSSQETQYF; DNA: TGTGCCAGCAGCTCCCAAGAGACCCAGTACTTC; J: TRBJ2-5; V: TRBV7-9; D: -; size: many
CDR3: CSAREGQGHTEAFF; DNA: TGCAGTGCTAGAGAGGGGCAGGGTCACACTGAAGCTTTCTTT; J: TRBJ1-1; V: TRBV20-1; D: -; size: many
CDR3: CASIRDRGLGEQYF; DNA: TGTGCCAGCATCCGGGACAGGGGGCTTGGTGAGCAGTACTTC; J: TRBJ2-7; V: TRBV2; D: TRBD1; size: once
CDR3: CASSPGGFEQFF; DNA: TGTGCCAGCAGTCCAGGGGGCTTTGAGCAGTTCTTC; J: TRBJ2-1; V: TRBV7-2; D: TRBD1; size: -